The present entry profiles one TCR beta chain with its context. Its target is unknown. The data derive from a study of cytomegalovirus exposure and HLA in healthy donors. Study-wide results and caveats: Among immune exposure information, only CMV serostatus was available.

This CDR3 is built from 17 residues. Germline assignment: CDR1 MDHEN and CDR2 SYDVKM. The V gene end was trimmed by 5 bases and the J gene end by 5 bases; junction bases not matched to a gene: 16. PCR primers comprised 60 Vbeta and 13 Jbeta primers. Measured with immunoSEQ multiplex PCR; TCRdb has only the in-frame clones, and not every one. The table lists tens of thousands of clones, about 64% of them singletons. The clonotype comes from a man under 40 in good health and CMV-seropositive. Sample: PBMCs. The V and J genes are TRBV28 and TRBJ2-3; 7 nucleotides align to TRBD2. The chain's CDR3 is CASSPRLGRMGGDTQYF. CDR3 sequence (DNA): TGTGCCAGCAGTCCGCGACTCGGGAGGATGGGAGGAGATACGCAGTATTTT. Using reference TRBV28 and TRBJ2-3 for the parts outside the CDR3, the full variable domain is DVKVTQSSRYLVKRTGEKVFLECVQDMDHENMFWYRQDPGLGLRLIYFSYDVKMKEKGDIPEGYSVSREKKERFSLILESASTNQTSMYLCASSPRLGRMGGDTQYFGPGTRLTVL.